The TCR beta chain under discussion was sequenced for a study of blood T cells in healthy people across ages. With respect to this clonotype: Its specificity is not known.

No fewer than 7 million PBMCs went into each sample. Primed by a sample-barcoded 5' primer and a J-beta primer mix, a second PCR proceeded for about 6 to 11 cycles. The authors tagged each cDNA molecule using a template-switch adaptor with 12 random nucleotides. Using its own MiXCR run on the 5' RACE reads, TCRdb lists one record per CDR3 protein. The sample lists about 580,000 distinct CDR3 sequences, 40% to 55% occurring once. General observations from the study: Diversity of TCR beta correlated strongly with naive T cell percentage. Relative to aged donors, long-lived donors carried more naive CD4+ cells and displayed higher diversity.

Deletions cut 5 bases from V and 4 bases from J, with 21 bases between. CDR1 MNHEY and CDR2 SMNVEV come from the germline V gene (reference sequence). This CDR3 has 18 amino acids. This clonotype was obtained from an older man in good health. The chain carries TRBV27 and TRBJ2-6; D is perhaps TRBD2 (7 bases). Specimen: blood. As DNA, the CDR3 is TGTGCCAGCAGTCTCTTACGGGGGGCCTCTCTCGGGGCCAACGTCCTGACTTTC. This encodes CASSLLRGASLGANVLTF.